This is a list of T cell receptor beta chains from one sample in a study of patients and donors after allogeneic stem cell transplantation. Via MiXCR, TCRdb re-called the RT-PCR reads, giving one row per CDR3 protein. Of about 40,000 distinct CDR3 sequences in the sample, around a third were seen once. Input material: blood, either unsorted or a sorted T cell fraction (not recorded which). Receptor source: a human donor who was either an allogeneic HSCT recipient or a stem cell or donor lymphocyte infusion donor (not recorded which). It is not recorded whose cells these are; they may come from a transplant donor. The CDR3 runs from the conserved cysteine through the conserved F or W. The order of the fields is D gene, J gene, clone size, CDR3 length, V gene, CDR3 protein, CDR3 DNA. D genes are given only for firm matches. Size values are once, few and many counts, or a class for expanded clones, and some rows have none.

>TRBD1|TRBJ1-1|NA|13|TRBV5-1
CASSLRGHTEAFF
TGCGCCAGCAGCTTGAGGGGGCACACTGAAGCTTTCTTT
>NA|TRBJ1-2|NA|12|TRBV10-1
CAQEAPNYGYTF
TGCGCCCAAGAGGCGCCAAACTATGGCTACACCTTC
>TRBD2|TRBJ2-2|NA|19|TRBV18
CASSPTALAGGFFTGELFF
TGTGCCAGCTCACCAACCGCACTAGCGGGAGGCTTTTTCACCGGGGAGCTGTTTTTT
>NA|TRBJ1-1|many|14|TRBV2
CASSGQAMNTEAFF
TGTGCCAGCAGTGGACAGGCTATGAACACTGAAGCTTTCTTT
>NA|TRBJ1-4|few|15|TRBV4-2
CASSQDRGTNEKLFF
TGTGCCAGCAGCCAAGATCGGGGTACTAATGAAAAACTGTTTTTT
>NA|TRBJ2-3|few|16|TRBV20-1
CSARDPRGGFIDTQYF
TGCAGTGCTAGAGACCCGAGGGGCGGGTTCATTGATACGCAGTATTTT
>NA|TRBJ1-2|few|12|TRBV29-1
CSETREGGGYTF
TGCAGCGAGACAAGGGAGGGTGGCGGCTACACCTTC
>NA|TRBJ1-1|NA|15|TRBV19
CASSIKGTANTEAFF
TGTGCCAGTAGTATAAAAGGTACAGCTAACACTGAAGCTTTCTTT
>NA|TRBJ2-7|once|12|TRBV5-1
CASSRGSYEQYF
TGCGCCAGCAGCAGGGGCTCCTACGAGCAGTACTTC
>TRBD1|TRBJ1-5|many|13|TRBV28
CAVRGRGFQPQHF
TGTGCAGTCAGGGGCAGGGGGTTTCAGCCCCAGCATTTT
>TRBD1|TRBJ1-2|NA|16|TRBV7-9
CASSSTGGASYYGYTF
TGTGCCAGCAGTTCCACAGGGGGCGCGTCTTACTATGGCTACACCTTC
>NA|TRBJ1-6|many|16|TRBV6-2/TRBV6-3
CASSRDRLRVNSPLHF
TGTGCCAGCAGTCGAGACAGGCTCCGAGTAAATTCACCCCTCCACTTT
>NA|TRBJ2-3|NA|16|TRBV4-2
CASSREEMPSTDTQYF
TGTGCCAGCAGCAGAGAGGAAATGCCTAGCACAGATACGCAGTATTTT
>NA|TRBJ1-2|many|16|TRBV20-1
CSAQGTNRLGSYGYTF
TGCAGTGCCCAAGGGACGAACAGGTTGGGCAGCTATGGCTACACCTTC
>NA|TRBJ1-5|few|15|TRBV4-2
CASSQDGSRDQPQHF
TGTGCCAGCAGCCAAGACGGGAGCAGGGATCAGCCCCAGCATTTT
>TRBD1|TRBJ1-6|NA|14|TRBV4-2
CASSVGDRGSPLHF
TGTGCCAGCAGTGTCGGGGACAGGGGTTCACCCCTCCACTTT
>TRBD2|TRBJ2-7|few|16|TRBV29-1
CSVDVQTSGISYEQYF
TGCAGCGTTGACGTACAGACTAGCGGGATCTCCTACGAGCAGTACTTC
>TRBD1|TRBJ2-7|NA|12|TRBV3-1
CASSQPTGGIYF
TGTGCCAGCAGCCAGCCAACAGGGGGGATATACTTC
>NA|TRBJ1-1|many|10|TRBV20-1
CSASGPEAFF
TGCAGTGCTAGTGGTCCCGAAGCTTTCTTT
>TRBD1|TRBJ2-5|NA|14|TRBV6-2/TRBV6-3
CASSPRQGQETQYF
TGTGCCAGCAGTCCACGACAGGGTCAAGAGACCCAGTACTTC
>NA|TRBJ2-1|few|12|TRBV12-3/TRBV12-4
CASSFVGNEQFF
TGTGCCAGCAGTTTCGTGGGAAATGAGCAGTTCTTC
>TRBD2|TRBJ2-2|NA|14|TRBV6-6
CASRGLALTGELFF
TGTGCCAGCCGGGGACTAGCGCTTACCGGGGAGCTGTTTTTT
>TRBD1|TRBJ1-2|few|16|TRBV5-1
CASSGMIQGANYGYTF
TGCGCCAGCAGCGGGATGATACAGGGGGCTAACTATGGCTACACCTTC
>NA|TRBJ2-1|few|17|TRBV5-5
CASSFLLPVGAYNEQFF
TGTGCCAGCAGCTTTCTTTTACCAGTTGGAGCCTACAATGAGCAGTTCTTC
>NA|TRBJ2-1|NA|14|TRBV12-3/TRBV12-4
CASSPPIPYNEQFF
TGTGCCAGCAGTCCCCCAATACCTTACAATGAGCAGTTCTTC
>NA|TRBJ2-6|few|14|TRBV25-1
CASSEYRGANVLTF
TGTGCCAGCAGTGAATATCGTGGGGCCAACGTCCTGACTTTC
>NA|TRBJ2-5|NA|16|TRBV28
CASISPHQGGRETQYF
TGTGCCAGCATTTCACCCCACCAGGGGGGTAGAGAGACCCAGTACTTC
>TRBD2|TRBJ2-7|few|15|TRBV29-1
CSVRTRSELVGEQYF
TGCAGCGTTAGGACTAGATCTGAACTGGTTGGCGAGCAGTACTTC
>NA|TRBJ2-7|many|15|TRBV28
CASSATLTSLDEQYF
TGTGCCAGCAGTGCAACCTTGACATCCTTAGACGAGCAGTACTTC
>NA|TRBJ2-1|NA|12|TRBV12-3/TRBV12-4
CASSFGYNEQFF
TGTGCCAGCAGTTTCGGCTACAATGAGCAGTTCTTC
>NA|TRBJ1-5|many|17|TRBV6-6
CASSYSPALMSNQPQHF
TGTGCCAGCAGTTACTCCCCTGCCTTAATGAGCAATCAGCCCCAGCATTTT
>NA|TRBJ1-1|many|12|TRBV12-3/TRBV12-4
CASSLGAAEAFF
TGTGCCAGCAGCTTAGGGGCGGCAGAAGCTTTCTTT
>NA|TRBJ1-6|many|15|TRBV5-5
CASSLNRALGSPLHF
TGTGCCAGCAGCTTGAACAGGGCCCTAGGTTCACCCCTCCACTTT
>TRBD2|TRBJ2-5|NA|13|TRBV28
CASSSGSEETQYF
TGTGCCAGCAGCAGCGGGAGCGAAGAGACCCAGTACTTC
>NA|TRBJ2-4|NA|15|TRBV20-1
CSARATAGAKNIQYF
TGCAGTGCTAGAGCAACAGCCGGGGCCAAAAACATTCAGTACTTC
>NA|TRBJ1-2|NA|16|TRBV28
CASSPPAVSTNYGYTF
TGTGCCAGCAGCCCTCCGGCAGTCTCCACTAACTATGGCTACACCTTC